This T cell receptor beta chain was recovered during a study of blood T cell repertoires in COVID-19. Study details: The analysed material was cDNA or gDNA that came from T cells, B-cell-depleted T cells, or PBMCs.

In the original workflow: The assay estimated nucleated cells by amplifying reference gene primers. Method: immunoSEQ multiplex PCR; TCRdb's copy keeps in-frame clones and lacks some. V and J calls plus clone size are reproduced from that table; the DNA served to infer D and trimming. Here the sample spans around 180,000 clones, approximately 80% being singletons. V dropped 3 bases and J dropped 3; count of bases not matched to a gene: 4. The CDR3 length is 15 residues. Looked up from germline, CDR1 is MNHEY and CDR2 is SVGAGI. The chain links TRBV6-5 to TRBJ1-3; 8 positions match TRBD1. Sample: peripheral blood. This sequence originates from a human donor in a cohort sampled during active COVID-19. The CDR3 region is CASSYSDRVGNTIYF. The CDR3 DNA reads TGTGCCAGCAGTTATTCGGACAGGGTTGGAAACACCATATATTTT.